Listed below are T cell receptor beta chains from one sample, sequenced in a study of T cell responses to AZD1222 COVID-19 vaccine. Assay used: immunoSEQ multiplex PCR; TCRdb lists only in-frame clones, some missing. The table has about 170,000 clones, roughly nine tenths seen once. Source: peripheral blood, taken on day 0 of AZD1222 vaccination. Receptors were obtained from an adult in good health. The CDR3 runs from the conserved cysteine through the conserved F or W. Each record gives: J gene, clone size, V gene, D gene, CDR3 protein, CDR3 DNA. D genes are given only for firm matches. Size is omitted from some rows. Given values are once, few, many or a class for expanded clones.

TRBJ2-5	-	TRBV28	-	CASTVQGSPRIPYF	TGTGCCAGCACCGTACAGGGTTCTCCGCGGATCCCGTACTTC
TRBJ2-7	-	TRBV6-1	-	CASSEETGTYEQYF	TGTGCCAGCAGTGAAGAAACAGGGACCTACGAGCAGTACTTC
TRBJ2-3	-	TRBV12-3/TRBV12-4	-	CASCRDSGRQYF	TGTGCCAGCTGCCGGGACTCTGGTCGGCAGTATTTT
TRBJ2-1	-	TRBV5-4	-	CASSLAGSSYNEQFF	TGTGCCAGCAGCTTGGCGGGGAGCTCCTACAATGAGCAGTTCTTC
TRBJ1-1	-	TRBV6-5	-	CASRARGGSTEAFF	TGTGCCAGCAGAGCCAGGGGTGGGAGCACTGAAGCTTTCTTT
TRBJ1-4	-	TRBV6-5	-	CASRAEEKLFF	TGTGCCAGCAGAGCGGAGGAAAAACTGTTTTTT
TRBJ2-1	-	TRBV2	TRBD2	CASRGLAGTYNEQFF	TGTGCCAGCAGGGGACTAGCAGGAACCTACAATGAGCAGTTCTTC
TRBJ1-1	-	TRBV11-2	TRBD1	CASSRTQGASTEAFF	TGTGCCAGCAGCAGAACTCAGGGGGCAAGTACTGAAGCTTTCTTT
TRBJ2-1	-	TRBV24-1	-	CATSDYQGSYNEQFF	TGTGCCACCAGTGATTACCAGGGGAGCTACAATGAGCAGTTCTTC
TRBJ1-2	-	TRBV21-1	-	CASSKGGNYGYTF	TGTGCCAGCAGCAAAGGGGGTAACTATGGCTACACCTTC
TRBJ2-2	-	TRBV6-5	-	CASSPTLGTGELFF	TGTGCCAGCAGCCCAACACTCGGAACCGGGGAGCTGTTTTTT
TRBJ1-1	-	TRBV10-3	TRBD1	CAISAQGGVMNTEAFF	TGTGCCATCAGTGCCCAGGGGGGGGTAATGAACACTGAAGCTTTCTTT
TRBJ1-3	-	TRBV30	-	CAWTRENAQSGNTIYF	TGTGCCTGGACAAGGGAAAATGCCCAGTCTGGAAACACCATATATTTT
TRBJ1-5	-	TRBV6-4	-	CASSSTFNQPQHF	TGTGCCAGCAGCAGTACCTTCAATCAGCCCCAGCATTTT
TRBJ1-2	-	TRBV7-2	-	CASSNLRGGNYGYTF	TGTGCCAGCAGCAATCTAAGGGGGGGAAACTATGGCTACACCTTC
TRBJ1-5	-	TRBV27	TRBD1	CASSLLTGGPNQPQHF	TGTGCCAGCAGTTTGCTGACAGGGGGCCCAAATCAGCCCCAGCATTTT
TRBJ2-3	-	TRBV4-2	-	CASSQDGVDTQYF	TGTGCCAGCAGCCAGGATGGGGTAGATACGCAGTATTTT
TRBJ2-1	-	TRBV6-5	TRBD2	CASSYSGLGNEQFF	TGTGCCAGCAGTTACTCTGGACTAGGGAATGAGCAGTTCTTC
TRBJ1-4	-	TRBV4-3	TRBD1	CASSVAGGNEKLFF	TGCGCCAGCAGCGTGGCAGGGGGTAATGAAAAACTGTTTTTT
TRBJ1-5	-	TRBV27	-	CASSLAGSSNQPQHF	TGTGCCAGCAGTTTAGCAGGGTCCAGCAATCAGCCCCAGCATTTT
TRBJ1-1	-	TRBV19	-	CASTGPRTKYEAFF	TGTGCCAGTACCGGACCCCGGACGAAATATGAAGCTTTCTTT
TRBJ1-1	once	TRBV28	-	CASTSFSGTGNTEAFF	TGTGCCAGCACTTCATTCTCTGGGACGGGAAACACTGAAGCTTTCTTT
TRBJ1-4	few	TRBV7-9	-	CASSLRQGNEKLFF	TGTGCCAGCAGCTTACGGCAGGGGAATGAAAAACTGTTTTTT
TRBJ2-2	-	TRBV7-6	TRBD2	CASSLRLAGGTGELFF	TGTGCCAGCAGCCTAAGACTAGCGGGGGGGACCGGGGAGCTGTTTTTT
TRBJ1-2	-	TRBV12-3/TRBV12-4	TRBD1	CASSLGQGYGYTF	TGTGCCAGCAGTTTAGGACAGGGTTATGGCTACACCTTC